These 20 T cell receptor beta chains originate from one sample sequenced in a study of T cell responses to AZD1222 COVID-19 vaccine. The data were produced by immunoSEQ multiplex PCR, yet TCRdb's version contains in-frame clones alone and is incomplete. Of around 120,000 clones listed, 75% to 90% are singletons. Material: peripheral blood, obtained 28 days after the second AZD1222 dose. Source of these receptors: an adult who received the AZD1222 COVID-19 vaccine.

CDR3 in amino acids: CASSSGQGIDGYTF. The DNA for the CDR3 is TGCGCCAGCAGCTCGGGACAGGGAATTGATGGCTACACCTTC. This chain uses TRBV5-1 with TRBJ1-2, with 9 bases that match TRBD1. The ends lost 3 bases at V and 6 bases at J; junction bases unmatched: 6. This CDR3 region has 14 residues. Germline lookup yields CDR1 SGHRS and CDR2 YFSETQ.

The chain links TRBV6-5 to TRBJ1-3, with TRBD1 matching 7 bases. Germline CDR1 and CDR2: MNHEY and SVGAGI. Trimming took 0 bases from V and 2 from J; bases not matched to a gene: 1. The CDR3 is 15 residues long. In DNA form, the CDR3 reads TGTGCCAGCAGTTACTCAGGGGGCCCTGGAAACACCATATATTTT. This codes for CASSYSGGPGNTIYF.

V and J are TRBV6-5 and TRBJ1-2; D perhaps matches TRBD1 (6 bases). The CDR3 runs 13 residues. The V end was cut by 5 bases, the J end by 1 base, with 8 bases between. CDR1 is MNHEY and CDR2 is SVGAGI in the germline V gene. CDR3 DNA: TGTGCCAGCAGTAGGGACATTAACTATGGCTACACCTTC. This sequence encodes CASSRDINYGYTF.

This rearrangement joins TRBV5-1 to TRBJ1-1; D is uncertain. V lost 0 bases and J 3 bases, leaving 3 bases between the germline ends. CDR3 length equals 12 residues. Germline assignment: CDR1 SGHRS and CDR2 YFSETQ. DNA for the CDR3: TGCGCCAGCAGCTTGGGAGACACTGAAGCTTTCTTT. Its translation: CASSLGDTEAFF.

The gene calls are TRBV5-1 and TRBJ2-7; 8 nucleotides agree with TRBD2. Germline V lookup: CDR1 SGHRS, CDR2 YFSETQ. The CDR3 totals 16 residues. The ends lost 3 bases at V and 2 bases at J; junction bases unmatched: 10. The CDR3 is CASSSGGGTATYEQYF. The CDR3, as DNA: TGCGCCAGCAGCTCCGGGGGGGGAACGGCGACCTACGAGCAGTACTTC.

The chain combines TRBV27 with TRBJ1-6; unclear D gene. The CDR3 has 12 amino acids. Germline CDR1 and CDR2: MNHEY and SMNVEV (reference sequence). Trimming left V 3 bases short and J 7 bases short, with 4 bases between. DNA of the CDR3: TGTGCCAGCAGTTTCCAAAATTCACCCCTCCACTTT. Translated, it gives CASSFQNSPLHF.

The V gene is TRBV7-2, the J gene TRBJ2-1; D is possibly TRBD2 (6 bases). Per germline, CDR1 SGHTA and CDR2 FQGNSA. The CDR3 is 14 residues long. Trimming took 0 bases from V and 5 from J, leaving 8 bases between them. CDR3: CASSLAGLNNEQFF. CDR3 in DNA: TGTGCCAGCAGCTTAGCGGGACTGAACAATGAGCAGTTCTTC. Full variable domain (missing parts from reference TRBV7-2 and TRBJ2-1): GAGVSQSPSNKVTEKGKDVELRCDPISGHTALYWYRQSLGQGLEFLIYFQGNSAPDKSGLPSDRFSAERTGGSVSTLTIQRTQQEDSAVYLCASSLAGLNNEQFFGPGTRLTVL.

The J gene is TRBJ1-2, the V gene TRBV7-3; TRBD1 matches 9 bases. The junction had 6 bases not matched to a gene; V was cut back by 5 bases and J by 8 bases. Germline V lookup: CDR1 SGHTA, CDR2 FQGTGA. The CDR3 has 13 amino acids. The CDR3 reads CASSTGQGSGYTF. As DNA, the CDR3 is TGTGCCAGCAGCACGGGACAGGGAAGCGGCTACACCTTC.

The chain has TRBV5-5 and TRBJ2-2; D is possibly TRBD1 or TRBD2 (5 bases each). Germline CDR1 is SGHKS and CDR2 is YYEKEE (reference sequence). The CDR3 loop spans 16 amino acids. The V end was cut by 4 bases, the J end by 0 bases, with 13 bases between. CDR3 in amino acids: CASSRGPIANTGELFF. Written as DNA, the CDR3 is TGTGCCAGCAGCCGGGGACCGATCGCGAACACCGGGGAGCTGTTTTTT.

The genes are TRBV5-1 and TRBJ2-7; D remains unclear. Per the germline V gene, CDR1 is SGHRS and CDR2 is YFSETQ. CDR3 length: 14 amino acids. Trimming took 0 bases from V and 6 from J, leaving 13 bases between them. The CDR3 bases are TGCGCCAGCAGCTTGGAGACGGCCCCGCGCGAGCAGTACTTC. It specifies CASSLETAPREQYF.

This rearrangement joins TRBV28 to TRBJ1-4, with D tentatively TRBD1 (6 bases). Per germline, CDR1 MDHEN and CDR2 SYDVKM. The CDR3 is 15 amino acids. Trimming cost V 5 bases and J 2 bases, with 12 bases left between them. The CDR3 is CASSPGEVTNEKLFF. The CDR3 nucleotides read TGTGCCAGCAGTCCAGGGGAGGTTACTAATGAAAAACTGTTTTTT.

This clone was counted once. The V and J genes are TRBV27 and TRBJ2-2; D uncertain. The length of the CDR3 is 17 residues. The V end lost 6 bases, the J end lost 1 base, and 18 bases lay between the germline ends. The germline V gene encodes CDR1 MNHEY and CDR2 SMNVEV (reference sequence). CDR3 sequence reads: CASRSPAGFRNTGELFF. The CDR3, as DNA: TGTGCCAGCAGATCTCCAGCAGGATTTAGGAACACCGGGGAGCTGTTTTTT.

Notes on this clone: At one of its ends the junction is not consistent with the germline gene, which may arise from a read error. V gene TRBV7-7 combines with J gene TRBJ2-3; the D gene could be TRBD1 or TRBD2 (6 bases each). The length of the CDR3 is 17 residues. Per germline, CDR1 SSHAT and CDR2 FNYEAQ (reference sequence). The CDR3 DNA sequence: TGTGCTAGCAGCCCTTTGGGGGGCACAATACCCACAGATACGCAGTATTTT. Translated, it gives CASSPLGGTIPTDTQYF. Full variable domain (outside the CDR3, taken from reference TRBV7-7 and TRBJ2-3): GAGVSQSPRYKVTKRGQDVTLRCDPISSHATLYWYQQALGQGPEFLTYFNYEAQPDKSGLPSDRFSAERPEGSISTLTIQRTEQRDSAMYRCASSPLGGTIPTDTQYFGPGTRLTVL.

This chain links TRBV7-9 with TRBJ1-5; D remains unclear. CDR3 length: 12 amino acids. Germline V lookup: CDR1 SEHNR, CDR2 FQNEAQ (reference sequence). V gave up 5 bases and J gave up 6 bases, with 8 bases separating them. This chain's CDR3 is CASSQASQPQHF. For the CDR3, the DNA is TGTGCCAGCAGCCAAGCCTCTCAGCCCCAGCATTTT.

The V call is TRBV29-1, the J call TRBJ1-4, with D possibly matching TRBD1 (5 bases). Germline lookup yields CDR1 SQVTM and CDR2 ANQGSEA. The CDR3 contains 12 residues. V was trimmed by 7 bases and J by 3 bases, leaving 9 bases between them. The CDR3 here is CSARGANEKLFF. The CDR3, as DNA: TGCAGCGCCAGAGGGGCTAATGAAAAACTGTTTTTT.

The table lists this clone with a count of one. This chain connects TRBV5-1 to TRBJ1-1; perhaps TRBD1 as D (6 bases). V lost 2 bases and J lost 7, with 9 bases in between. Looked up from germline, CDR1 is SGHRS and CDR2 is YFSETQ. The CDR3 has 12 residues. Here the CDR3 reads CASSLQGNEAFF. As DNA, the CDR3 is TGCGCCAGCAGCTTACAGGGTAATGAAGCTTTCTTT.

The V call is TRBV28, the J call TRBJ1-4; 9 bases line up with TRBD1. Germline CDR1 and CDR2: MDHEN and SYDVKM. The CDR3 extends over 15 amino acids. With 5 bases clipped from V and 7 bases from J, the junction kept 8 bases outside the gene matches. CDR3 nucleotide sequence: TGTGCCAGCAGTCCCTCGACAGGGGGGGGTGAAAAACTGTTTTTT. Amino acids: CASSPSTGGGEKLFF.

The CDR3 loop is CASSATDTQYF. The DNA of the CDR3 is TGTGCCAGCAGCGCTACAGATACGCAGTATTTT. The genes are TRBV9 and TRBJ2-3, with D unresolved. CDR1 and CDR2 from the germline V gene are SGDLS and YYNGEE. This CDR3 has 11 residues. Trimming took off 3 bases at V and 3 bases at J, with 2 bases between the two ends.

Note on this clone: Other DNA sequences in this sample translate to the same CDR3. In DNA form, the CDR3 reads TGTGCCAGCAGTTACTCCAACTATGGCTACACCTTC. Translated, it gives CASSYSNYGYTF. This chain joins TRBV6-2 or TRBV6-3 and TRBJ1-2; D is ambiguous. The length of the CDR3 is 12 residues. The V and J ends lost 0 bases and 2 bases respectively, with 1 base between them. CDR1 is MNHEY, CDR2 SVGEGT, per germline.

The genes are TRBV7-2 and TRBJ2-7, with D possibly matching TRBD2 (7 bases). Germline CDR1 and CDR2: SGHTA and FQGNSA. The CDR3 spans 15 residues. The V end lost 5 bases, the J end lost 5 bases, and 19 bases lay between the germline ends. CDR3 amino acids: CASSLRGGGSHEQYF. In DNA form, the CDR3 reads TGTGCCAGCAGCCTAAGGGGGGGAGGGAGTCACGAGCAGTACTTC.